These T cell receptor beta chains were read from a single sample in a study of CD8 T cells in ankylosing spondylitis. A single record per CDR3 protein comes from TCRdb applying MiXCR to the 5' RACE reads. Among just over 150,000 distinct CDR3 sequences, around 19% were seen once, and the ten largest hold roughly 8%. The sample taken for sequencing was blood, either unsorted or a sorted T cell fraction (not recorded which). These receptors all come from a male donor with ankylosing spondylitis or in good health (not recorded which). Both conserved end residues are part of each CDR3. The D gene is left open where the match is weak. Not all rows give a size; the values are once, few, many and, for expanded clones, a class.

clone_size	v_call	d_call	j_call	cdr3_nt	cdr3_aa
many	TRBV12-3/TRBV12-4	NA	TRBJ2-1	TGTGCCAGCACCTCAGTAGTTCCTGAGCAGTTCTTC	CASTSVVPEQFF
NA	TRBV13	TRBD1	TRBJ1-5	TGTGCCAGCAGCACCGGGGGACAGGGGGTTCAGCCCCAGCATTTT	CASSTGGQGVQPQHF
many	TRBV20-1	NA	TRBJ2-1	TGCAGTGCTCCGGGACCTATAAGGCAGTTCTTC	CSAPGPIRQFF
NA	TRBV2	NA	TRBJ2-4	TGTGCCAGCCGTCCGGGTACCAAAAACATTCAGTACTTC	CASRPGTKNIQYF
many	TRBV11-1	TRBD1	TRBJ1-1	TGTGCCAGCCAGGACAGGGACATGTCTGAAGCTTTCTTT	CASQDRDMSEAFF
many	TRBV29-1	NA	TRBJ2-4	TGCAGCGTTGACCAGGGAGAAGACATTCAGTACTTC	CSVDQGEDIQYF
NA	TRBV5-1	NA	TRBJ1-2	TGCGCCAGCTCCCAGGACTACTATGGCTACACCTTC	CASSQDYYGYTF
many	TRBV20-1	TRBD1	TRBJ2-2	TGCAGTGCGTCCGGGACAGGGGACACCGGGGAGCTGTTTTTT	CSASGTGDTGELFF
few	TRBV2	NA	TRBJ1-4	TGTGCCAGCAGAAGAAGACAAGCAACTAATGAAAAACTGTTTTTT	CASRRRQATNEKLFF
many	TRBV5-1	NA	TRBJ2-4	TGCGCCAGCAGCTTGGGGACAGACGTAGCCAAAAACATTCAGTACTTC	CASSLGTDVAKNIQYF
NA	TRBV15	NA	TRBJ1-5	TGTGCCACCAGCAGAGATGAACAGCGCAATCGGCCCCAGCATTTT	CATSRDEQRNRPQHF
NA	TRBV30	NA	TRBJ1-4	TGTGCCTGGAGGACGAAGAGCCATGAAAAACTGTTTTTT	CAWRTKSHEKLFF
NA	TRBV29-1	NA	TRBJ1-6	TGCAGCGTTGGGTCTGGGCTCGGAAATTCACCCCTCCACTTT	CSVGSGLGNSPLHF
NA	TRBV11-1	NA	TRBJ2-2	TGTGCCAGCAGCTTAGGTTCCGGGGGCGATTTCGCGAACACCGGGGAGCTGTTTTTT	CASSLGSGGDFANTGELFF
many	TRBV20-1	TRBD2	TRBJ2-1	TGCAGTGCTAAAGTGACTAGCGGGAAGTTCTTC	CSAKVTSGKFF
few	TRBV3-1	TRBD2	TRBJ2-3	TGTGCCAGCAGCCAAGAGAGCGGGAGCGGCACAGATACGCAGTATTTT	CASSQESGSGTDTQYF
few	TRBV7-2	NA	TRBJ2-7	TGTGCCAGCAGCTTAGCTTGGGAATCCGAGCAGTACTTC	CASSLAWESEQYF
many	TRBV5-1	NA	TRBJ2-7	TGCGCCAGCACCACCACAGGGTCTTCCTACGAGCAGTACTTC	CASTTTGSSYEQYF
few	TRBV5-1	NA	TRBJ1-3	TGCGCCAGCAGTTTTAAAAAGGCCTCTGGAAACACCATATATTTT	CASSFKKASGNTIYF
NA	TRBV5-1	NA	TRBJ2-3	TGCGCCAGCAGCTTGAACAGGGCGATCACAGATACGCAGTATTTT	CASSLNRAITDTQYF
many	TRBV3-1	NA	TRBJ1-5	TGTGCCAGCAGCCAAGCCCAAGCTGGGCGGCCCCAGCATTTT	CASSQAQAGRPQHF
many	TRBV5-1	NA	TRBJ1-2	TGCGCCAGCAGCCTAGACCCCAACAGTTTCTATGGCTACACCTTC	CASSLDPNSFYGYTF
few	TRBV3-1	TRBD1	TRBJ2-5	TGTGCCAGCAGCCAAGAAGGGGTGTCAGGGGGCAAACACTACTCCCTGGGGGAGACCCAGTACTTC	CASSQEGVSGGKHYSLGETQYF
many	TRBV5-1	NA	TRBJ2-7	TGCGCCAGCAGCTTGGCCCCAGGGGACGAGCAGTACTTC	CASSLAPGDEQYF
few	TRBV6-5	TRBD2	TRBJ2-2	TGTGCCAGCAGTTCCAAGGGCGGGACTAGCGGGGGCACCGGGGAGCTGTTTTTT	CASSSKGGTSGGTGELFF
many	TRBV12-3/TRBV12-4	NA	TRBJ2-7	TGTGCCAGCAGTTTTGACAGCGGCTCCGAGCAGTACTTC	CASSFDSGSEQYF
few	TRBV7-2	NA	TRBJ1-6	TGTGCCAGCAGCACGACAGCCGGTAATTCACCCCTCCACTTT	CASSTTAGNSPLHF
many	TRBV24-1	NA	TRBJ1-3	TGTGCCACCAGTGATTCCGGGGGGACTGGAAACACCATATATTTT	CATSDSGGTGNTIYF
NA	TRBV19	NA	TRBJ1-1	TGTGCCAGTAGTAGCCGGGAGGCCCGGGGTGAAGCTTTCTTT	CASSSREARGEAFF
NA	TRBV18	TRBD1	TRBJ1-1	TGTGCCAGCTCACCACGAGGACAGGGGGCGGGAACTGAAGCTTTCTTT	CASSPRGQGAGTEAFF
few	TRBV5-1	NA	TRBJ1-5	TGCGCCAGCAGCTTGGAGCCCGTGGGAGGCTTCAATCAGCCCCAGCATTTT	CASSLEPVGGFNQPQHF
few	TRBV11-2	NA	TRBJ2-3	TGTGCCAGCAGCTTAGGGCGGGGAACTAGCACAGATACGCAGTATTTT	CASSLGRGTSTDTQYF
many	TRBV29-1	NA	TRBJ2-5	TGCAGCGTTGAGGGCCTTCGTTACCAGGGAGAGACCCAGTACTTC	CSVEGLRYQGETQYF
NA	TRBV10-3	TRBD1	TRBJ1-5	TGTGCCATCAGTGATTCTGGGACAGGGGGCAATCAGCCCCAGCATTTT	CAISDSGTGGNQPQHF
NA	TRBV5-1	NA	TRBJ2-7	TGCGCCAGCAGCTTGGGACAGGTATCCTACGAGCAGTACTTC	CASSLGQVSYEQYF
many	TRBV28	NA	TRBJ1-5	TGTGCCAGCAGTTTAGAAGGGGGTTGGTCTCAGCCCCAGCATTTT	CASSLEGGWSQPQHF
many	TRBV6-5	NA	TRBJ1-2	TGTGCCAGCAGTTACACTGGCTCTGACTACACCTTC	CASSYTGSDYTF
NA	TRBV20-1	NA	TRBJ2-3	TGCAGTGCTGGTACTAGTTATACGCAGTATTTT	CSAGTSYTQYF
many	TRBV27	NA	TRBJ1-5	TGTGCCAGCAGTCCCTCGCGCAATCAGCCCCAGCATTTT	CASSPSRNQPQHF
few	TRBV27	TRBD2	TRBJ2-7	TGTGCCAGCAGTTCATCTAGCGGTATTCTACGAGGGCAGTACTTC	CASSSSSGILRGQYF
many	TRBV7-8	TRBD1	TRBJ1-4	TGTGCCAGCAGCTTACGTGGCAGGGGGTCGGGTGAAAAACTGTTTTTT	CASSLRGRGSGEKLFF
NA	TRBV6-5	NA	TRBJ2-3	TGTGCCAGCGGGAGGAACACAGATACGCAGTATTTT	CASGRNTDTQYF
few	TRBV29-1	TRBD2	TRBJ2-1	TGCAGCGTGGGCGGGCGGGGGTCCTACAATGAGCAGTTCTTC	CSVGGRGSYNEQFF
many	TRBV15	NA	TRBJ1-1	TGTGCCACCAGCAGAGATGGACACAGGAACACTGAAGCTTTCTTT	CATSRDGHRNTEAFF
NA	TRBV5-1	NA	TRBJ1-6	TGCGCCAGCAGCTTGTCAGGGATAAACTCACCCCTCCACTTT	CASSLSGINSPLHF
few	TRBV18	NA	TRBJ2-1	TGTGCCAGCTCACTATCATTTAGCTCCTACAATGAGCAGTTCTTC	CASSLSFSSYNEQFF
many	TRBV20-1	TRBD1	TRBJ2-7	TGCAGTGCCGCAGGGGGCTACGAGCAGTACTTC	CSAAGGYEQYF
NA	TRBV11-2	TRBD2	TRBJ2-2	TGTGCCTGGAGGCGGACTAGCGGGAGGACCGGGGAGCTGTTTTTT	CAWRRTSGRTGELFF
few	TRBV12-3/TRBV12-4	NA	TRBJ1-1	TGTGCCAGCAGGCGGACGGAATGGGCTTTCTTT	CASRRTEWAFF
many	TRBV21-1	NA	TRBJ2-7	TGTGCCAGCAGCTGTTTGCCCTACGAGCAGTACTTC	CASSCLPYEQYF